This TCR beta chain emerged from a study of cytomegalovirus exposure and HLA in healthy donors. At the level of the study: Out of roughly 170 million T cells, an earlier analysis found around 110 million unique TCR beta sequences in total. General study findings and limits: HLA-A and HLA-B allele assignments for most subjects were reportedly predicted accurately using TCR beta sequences. Data from an earlier analysis indicated that most TCR beta V segments were productive either about 90% or about 30% of the time. As a later analysis showed, a missense DCLRE1C variant was linked to trimming of TCR beta V- and J-genes.

Note on this clone: The target antigen is unknown.

PCR was performed using 60 Vbeta and 13 Jbeta primers. The protocol was immunoSEQ multiplex PCR, while the TCRdb copy is restricted to in-frame clones and leaves out a portion. The sample includes about 170,000 clones, roughly 80% of them seen just once. This receptor was identified in a female donor in good health and CMV-seronegative. The specimen sequenced was PBMCs.

CDR3 sequence: CASSEGAGEAYGYTF. CDR3 nucleotides: TGTGCCAGCAGTGAAGGGGCAGGGGAAGCCTATGGCTACACCTTC. The chain employs TRBV6-1 and TRBJ1-2; perhaps TRBD1 as D (6 bases). V shed 1 base and J shed 4 bases, with 13 bases lying between them. The germline CDR1 and CDR2 sequences are MNHNS and SASEGT. The CDR3 length is 15 residues.